This T cell receptor (beta chain) was captured in a study of T-cell reconstitution after alpha-beta-depleted transplantation in children. Unique molecular identifiers featured in how the TCRbeta library was prepared. Each CDR3 protein gets one entry after TCRdb re-called the PCR reads with MiXCR. This sample has about a million distinct CDR3 sequences, with about 31% found just once. The CDR3 is made up of 16 amino acids. Looked up from germline, CDR1 is MGHRA and CDR2 is YSYEKL. V lost 4 bases to trimming and J lost 5 bases, with 18 bases between them. The sequence came from a boy younger than two who had a stem cell transplant for SCID, so the T cells may come from the graft donor. The chain carries TRBV4-1 and TRBJ1-3; D gene uncertain. The sequencing here drew on PBMCs, mostly from graft donor cells, taken 360 days after TCRalphabeta/CD19-depleted stem cell transplant. The DNA of the CDR3 is TGCGCCAGCAGCCCTAATGTGGGCAGCGGGAGAAACACCATATATTTT. The encoded protein is CASSPNVGSGRNTIYF.